These 22 T cell receptor beta chains came from one sample sequenced in a study of monozygotic twins with inflammatory bowel disease. TCRdb processed the 5' RACE reads again and assigns one entry to each CDR3 protein, with no DNA. In total, the table holds around 190,000 distinct CDR3 sequences. Sequenced material: blood. The receptor source for this set is a human donor with ulcerative colitis or Crohn's disease, or a healthy co-twin of an affected twin (not recorded which).

CDR3: CASSLAPEQYF. The chain joins TRBV11-2 to TRBJ2-7; TCRdb gives TRBD1 as the D gene, but with no DNA this cannot be confirmed. The CDR3 sequence is 11 residues long. Per germline, CDR1 SGHAT and CDR2 FQNNGV.

The V call is TRBV5-1, the J call TRBJ2-3; TCRdb's assignment of TRBD2 cannot be checked, as there is no DNA. CDR1 and CDR2 (germline): SGHRS, YFSETQ. This CDR3 is built from 17 residues. CDR3 protein: CASSILTSGGDTDTQYF.

This sequence joins TRBV20-1 and TRBJ2-5; with no DNA, the TCRdb D assignment of TRBD1 cannot be verified. CDR1 and CDR2 from the germline V gene are DFQATT and SNEGSKA (reference sequence). This CDR3 spans 15 amino acids. CDR3: CNARSSQGQPETQYF.

This chain links TRBV7-2 with TRBJ2-5. This CDR3 contains 13 residues. The V gene's germline CDR1 is SGHTA and CDR2 FQGNSA. The CDR3 loop reads CASSLVVSETQYF.

The chain recombines TRBV7-6 with TRBJ1-6; TCRdb lists TRBD1, though no DNA is available to test this call. This CDR3 has 14 residues. From germline, CDR1 is SGHVS and CDR2 FNYEAQ. The CDR3 spells CASSLGGYNSPLHF.

The rearrangement links TRBV25-1 to TRBJ2-7; TCRdb picks TRBD1, but there is no DNA to check that call. Germline-derived CDR1 and CDR2 are MGHDK and SYGVNS. The CDR3 consists of 13 residues. The chain's CDR3 is CASRGQSNYEQYF.

The V call is TRBV9, the J call TRBJ1-2; TCRdb proposes TRBD1, but this gene call is untestable without DNA. This CDR3 comprises 15 residues. From germline, CDR1 is SGDLS and CDR2 YYNGEE. CDR3 loop: CASSVAQGVGYGYTF. Full variable domain (missing parts from reference TRBV9 and TRBJ1-2): DSGVTQTPKHLITATGQRVTLRCSPRSGDLSVYWYQQSLDQGLQFLIQYYNGEERAKGNILERFSAQQFPDLHSELNLSSLELGDSALYFCASSVAQGVGYGYTFGSGTRLTVV.

The rearrangement joins TRBV12-3 or TRBV12-4 to TRBJ2-7; TCRdb gives TRBD1 as the D gene, but with no DNA this cannot be confirmed. This CDR3 spans 15 amino acids. CDR3 in amino acids: CASSLRDRGNYEQYF.

This chain joins TRBV5-1 and TRBJ2-2; TCRdb outputs TRBD2, but without DNA this stays unchecked. Germline CDR1 reads SGHRS; CDR2 reads YFSETQ. The CDR3 loop spans 18 amino acids. CDR3 in amino acids: CASSSTPGLAENTGELFF.

The chain employs TRBV3-1 and TRBJ1-3; TCRdb indicates TRBD1, and absent DNA this call remains unverified. CDR3 length: 17 residues. Germline V CDR1 and CDR2: LGHDT, YNNKEL (reference sequence). The CDR3 spells CASSQVHRVASGNTIYF.

The rearrangement joins TRBV20-1 to TRBJ2-2; TCRdb selects TRBD1, and the lack of DNA leaves this call unchecked. Germline V lookup: CDR1 DFQATT, CDR2 SNEGSKA (reference sequence). This CDR3 region has 14 residues. The chain's CDR3 is CSARDPRDVGELFF.

The V gene is TRBV11-2, the J gene TRBJ2-1; the D call of TRBD2 rests on TCRdb alone, since no DNA is present to check it. The CDR3 length is 15 residues. Per the germline V gene, CDR1 is SGHAT and CDR2 is FQNNGV. CDR3 protein: CASSLVSDYNNEQFF.

J is TRBJ2-3 and V is TRBV27. This CDR3 is 14 amino acids long. Germline-derived CDR1 and CDR2 are MNHEY and SMNVEV (reference sequence). CDR3 in amino acids: CASSRDTSTDTQYF.

V is TRBV7-9 and J is TRBJ2-3; the TCRdb call, TRBD2, lacks DNA for checking. The CDR3 is 17 amino acids. The germline CDR1 and CDR2 sequences are SEHNR and FQNEAQ (reference sequence). The CDR3 region is CASSPIPGVAFTDTQYF.

The V and J genes are TRBV6-5 and TRBJ2-3; without DNA, the TCRdb call of TRBD1 cannot be checked. The CDR3 is 15 amino acids. Germline V lookup: CDR1 MNHEY, CDR2 SVGAGI. CDR3 residues: CASSFSGQGWDTQYF.

The chain combines TRBV7-9 with TRBJ2-2; checking the TCRdb D call of TRBD1 is not possible without DNA. CDR3 size: 15 residues. Germline values: CDR1 SEHNR, CDR2 FQNEAQ (reference sequence). The CDR3: CASSWDIANTGELFF. The full variable domain, completed using reference TRBV7-9 and TRBJ2-2, is DTGVSQNPRHKITKRGQNVTFRCDPISEHNRLYWYRQTLGQGPEFLTYFQNEAQLEKSRLLSDRFSAERPKGSFSTLEIQRTEQGDSAMYLCASSWDIANTGELFFGEGSRLTVL.

This chain links TRBV19 with TRBJ2-2; the TCRdb D gene call, TRBD1, has no DNA to confirm it. The CDR3 covers 13 residues. Germline values: CDR1 LNHDA, CDR2 SQIVND (reference sequence). The CDR3 loop reads CGSGTSNTGELFF.

V gene TRBV28 combines with J gene TRBJ2-5; the D call of TRBD1 rests on TCRdb alone, since no DNA is present to check it. This CDR3 region has 14 residues. Germline V gene sequence: CDR1 MDHEN, CDR2 SYDVKM. The CDR3: CASSFSQGMETQYF.

The chain recombines TRBV2 with TRBJ1-5. Germline loops: CDR1 SNHLY, CDR2 FYNNEI. The CDR3 has 14 amino acids. The CDR3 loop reads CASSEAPDIQPQHF.

This rearrangement joins TRBV4-1 to TRBJ2-5. CDR1 and CDR2 from the germline V gene are MGHRA and YSYEKL. The CDR3 is made up of 16 amino acids. Here the CDR3 reads CASSQDPGEYQETQYF.

The CDR3 loop reads CASSQGNQPQHF. The chain links TRBV7-2 to TRBJ1-5; as DNA is missing, the TRBD1 call by TCRdb cannot be tested. Germline lookup yields CDR1 SGHTA and CDR2 FQGNSA. The CDR3 covers 12 residues.

This chain uses TRBV28 with TRBJ1-3; TCRdb proposes TRBD1, but this gene call is untestable without DNA. Germline V gives CDR1 MDHEN, CDR2 SYDVKM. The CDR3 covers 14 residues. The CDR3 here is CASSFAGAGNTIYF.